This T cell receptor (beta chain) was identified during a study of blood T cells in healthy people across ages (dated by TCRdb to about 2015). Describing the broader study: In model experiments, roughly one uniquely barcoded TCR beta cDNA molecule per two T cells was captured by template switching. The study measured age-related changes in TCR beta repertoire diversity using deep sequencing normalized with unique cDNA molecular identifiers. Donors were grouped into four age groups: young (average 16 years), middle-aged (over 35), aged (around 62) and long-lived (about 82). To avoid experimental bias, donors of different ages were distributed randomly across sequencing lanes. The study analyzed two additional independent replicas of 1 million unique cDNA reads from the same blood draw for two donors, one aged 18 to 30 and one aged 80 or older. General study outcomes and caveats: As age increased, observed TCR beta diversity per million T cells dropped in a roughly linear way, and a significant reduction was already evident by age around 41. Because donor CMV infection status was unknown, age-related changes in expanded clonotypes were potentially confounded. Compared with the aged group, the long-lived group had more naive CD4+ T cells, fewer expanded clones and increased TCR diversity, a pattern suggesting age selection. Estimates of total diversity based on one million sequenced T cells were considered lower bounds and underestimates. Because profiling used bulk unsorted PBMCs, naive and antigen-experienced compartments could not be compared conclusively. A strong correlation was found between observed TCR beta diversity and the percentage of naive T cells measured by flow cytometry.

Donors were roughly 40 systemically healthy Caucasian individuals from Russia aged roughly 6 to 100 years. Approximately 9.3 milliliters of peripheral blood were collected from each donor into EDTA-treated Vacutainer tubes. Ficoll-Paque density-gradient centrifugation was used to isolate PBMCs, with at least 7 million per sample. Trizol reagent was used to extract total RNA from PBMCs, with at least 6 micrograms per sample. For every donor, an aliquot of PBMCs went through flow cytometry to measure the percentages of naive CD45RAhigh/CD27high T cells. Library creation used 5' RACE. Sequencing was performed on an Illumina HiSeq 2500. A second PCR of about 6 to 11 cycles was run with a J-beta primer mix and a sample-barcoded 5' primer. Each TCR beta cDNA molecule received a unique molecular identifier from a template-switch 5' adaptor carrying 12 random nucleotides. At least 2.5 million CDR3-containing paired-end reads were obtained from each sample. All of the RNA was converted into first-strand cDNA using the Mint cDNA synthesis kit, with a TRBC-specific oligonucleotide serving as the primer. After uracil-DNA glycosylase treatment, a first 18-cycle PCR used universal primers M1SS and BC2_uni_R on all cDNA. In the source study's methods: For normalization, 1 million high-quality reads, each with a distinct molecular identifier, were randomly selected from each sample. Reads with shared molecular identifiers were discarded instead of being binned into consensus sequences. MiTCR, set to a Q25 quality threshold and the strictest error-elimination algorithm, was used for CDR3 identification, clonotype clustering and error correction. A nonparametric unseen species model with Euler transformation was used to estimate a lower bound on total TCR beta diversity. TCRdb trimmed public reads at Q25 via fastp, called clones via MiXCR and kept in-frame beta chains. Each record represents a unique CDR3 protein, reported with the most common genes and DNA among its rows. The V and J calls were determined by TCRdb, not by the authors. A total of over 600,000 distinct CDR3 sequences appear in this sample, 46% of them only once. The top ten hold about a sixth of the sample.

CDR1 and CDR2 are drawn from the germline V gene: SGHRS, YFSETQ. The trim is 8 bases for V and 7 bases for J, with a gap of 22 bases between the germline ends. Spanning cysteine to phenylalanine, the CDR3 consists of 14 amino acids. Only the CDR3 part of the read is kept: 42 bases, read in frame from the first base. This clonotype was counted a few times. What antigen it recognizes has not been identified. Nothing much larger sits one base from this clone, and base qualities are not available. Sample: blood. The V and J segments used are TRBV5-1 and TRBJ2-7; TRBD1 is a weak D gene call, 5 bases matching. The clonotype originates from a man older than 75 in good health. The DNA sequence is TGCGCCAGTACCACAGGAATACTTTCGAGGGAGCAGTACTTC. The resulting protein is CASTTGILSREQYF.